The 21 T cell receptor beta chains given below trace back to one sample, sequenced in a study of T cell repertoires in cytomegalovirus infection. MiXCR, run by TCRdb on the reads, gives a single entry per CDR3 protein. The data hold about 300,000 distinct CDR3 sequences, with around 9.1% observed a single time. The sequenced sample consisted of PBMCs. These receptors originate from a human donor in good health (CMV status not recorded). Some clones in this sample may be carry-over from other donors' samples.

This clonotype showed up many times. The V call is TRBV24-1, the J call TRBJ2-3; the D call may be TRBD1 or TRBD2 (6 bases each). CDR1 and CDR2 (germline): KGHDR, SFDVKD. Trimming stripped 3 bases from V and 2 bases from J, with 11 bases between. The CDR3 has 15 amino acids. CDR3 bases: TGTGCCACCAGTGATGCCGGGGGCCCCACAGATACGCAGTATTTT. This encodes CATSDAGGPTDTQYF.

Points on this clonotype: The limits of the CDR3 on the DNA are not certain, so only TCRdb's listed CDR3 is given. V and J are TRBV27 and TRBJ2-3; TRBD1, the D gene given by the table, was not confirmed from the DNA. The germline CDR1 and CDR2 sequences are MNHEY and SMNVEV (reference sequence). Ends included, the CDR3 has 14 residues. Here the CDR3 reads CASSSFGTGSAGVF.

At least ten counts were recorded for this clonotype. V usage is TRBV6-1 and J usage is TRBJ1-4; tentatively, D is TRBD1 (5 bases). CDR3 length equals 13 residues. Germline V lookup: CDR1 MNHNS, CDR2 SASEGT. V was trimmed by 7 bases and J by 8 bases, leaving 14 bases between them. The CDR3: CASTRTLGEKLFF. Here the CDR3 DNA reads TGTGCCAGCACCCGGACACTGGGCGAAAAACTGTTTTTT.

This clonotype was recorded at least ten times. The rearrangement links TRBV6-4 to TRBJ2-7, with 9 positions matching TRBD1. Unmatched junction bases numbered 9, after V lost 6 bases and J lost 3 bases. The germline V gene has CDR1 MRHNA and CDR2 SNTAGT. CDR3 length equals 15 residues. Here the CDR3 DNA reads TGTGCCAGCAGGGCCCTCCCGGGACAGGGCTACGAGCAGTACTTC. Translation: CASRALPGQGYEQYF.

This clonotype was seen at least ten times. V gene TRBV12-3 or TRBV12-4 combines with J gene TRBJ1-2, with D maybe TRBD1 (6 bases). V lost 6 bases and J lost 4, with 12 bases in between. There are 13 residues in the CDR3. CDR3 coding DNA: TGTGCCAGCAGCCCTGACAGGCTCTATGGCTACACCTTC. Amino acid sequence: CASSPDRLYGYTF.

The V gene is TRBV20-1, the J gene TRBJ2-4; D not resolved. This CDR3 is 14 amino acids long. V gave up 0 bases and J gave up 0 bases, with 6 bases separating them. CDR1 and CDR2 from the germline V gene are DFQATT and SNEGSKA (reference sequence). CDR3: CSARDGEAKNIQYF. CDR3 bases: TGCAGTGCTAGAGATGGGGAAGCCAAAAACATTCAGTACTTC.

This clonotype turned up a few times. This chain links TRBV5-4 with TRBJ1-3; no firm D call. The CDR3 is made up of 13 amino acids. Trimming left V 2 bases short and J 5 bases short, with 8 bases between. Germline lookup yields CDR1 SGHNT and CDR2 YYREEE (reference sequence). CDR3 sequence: CASSLNQRNTIYF. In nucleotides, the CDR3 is TGTGCCAGCAGCTTAAACCAGCGAAACACCATATATTTT.

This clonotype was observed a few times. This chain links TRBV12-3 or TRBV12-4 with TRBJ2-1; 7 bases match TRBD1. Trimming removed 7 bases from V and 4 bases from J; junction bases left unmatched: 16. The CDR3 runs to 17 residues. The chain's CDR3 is CASNSYPRDSQYNEQFF. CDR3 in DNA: TGTGCCAGCAACTCATACCCCCGGGACAGCCAATACAATGAGCAGTTCTTC.

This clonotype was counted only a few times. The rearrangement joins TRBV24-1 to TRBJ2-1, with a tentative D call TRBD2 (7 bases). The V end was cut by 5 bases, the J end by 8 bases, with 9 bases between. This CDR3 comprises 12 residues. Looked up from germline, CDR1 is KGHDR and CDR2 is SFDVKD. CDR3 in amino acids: CATSGGGYEQFF. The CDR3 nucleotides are TGTGCCACCAGTGGCGGGGGCTATGAGCAGTTCTTC.

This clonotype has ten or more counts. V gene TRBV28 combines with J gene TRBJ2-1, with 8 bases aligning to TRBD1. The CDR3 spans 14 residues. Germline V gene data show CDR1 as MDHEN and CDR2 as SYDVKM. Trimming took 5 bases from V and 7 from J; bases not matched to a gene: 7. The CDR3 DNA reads TGTGCCAGCAGTCCTTACTACAGGGGGAATGAGCAGTTCTTC. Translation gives CASSPYYRGNEQFF.

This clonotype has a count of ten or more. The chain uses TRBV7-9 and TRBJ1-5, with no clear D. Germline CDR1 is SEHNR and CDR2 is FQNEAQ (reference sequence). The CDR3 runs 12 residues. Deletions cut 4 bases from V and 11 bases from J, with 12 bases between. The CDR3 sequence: CASSSVSGAQHF. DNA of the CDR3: TGTGCCAGCAGCTCAGTCTCCGGGGCCCAGCATTTT. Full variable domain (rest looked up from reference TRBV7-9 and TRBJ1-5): DTGVSQNPRHKITKRGQNVTFRCDPISEHNRLYWYRQTLGQGPEFLTYFQNEAQLEKSRLLSDRFSAERPKGSFSTLEIQRTEQGDSAMYLCASSSVSGAQHFGDGTRLSIL.

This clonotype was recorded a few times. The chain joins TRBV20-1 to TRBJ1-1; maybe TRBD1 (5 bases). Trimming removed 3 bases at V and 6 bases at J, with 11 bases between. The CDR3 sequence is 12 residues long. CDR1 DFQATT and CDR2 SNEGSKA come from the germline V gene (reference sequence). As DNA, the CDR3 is TGCAGTGCTAGTAAGGGGAGCGCTGAAGCTTTCTTT. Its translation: CSASKGSAEAFF.

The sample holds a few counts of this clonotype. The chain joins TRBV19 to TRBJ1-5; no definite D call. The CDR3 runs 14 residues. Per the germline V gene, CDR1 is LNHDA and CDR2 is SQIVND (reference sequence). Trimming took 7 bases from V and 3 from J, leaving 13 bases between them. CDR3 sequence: CASTKTDSNQPQHF. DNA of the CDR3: TGTGCCAGTACCAAAACAGACTCCAATCAGCCCCAGCATTTT.

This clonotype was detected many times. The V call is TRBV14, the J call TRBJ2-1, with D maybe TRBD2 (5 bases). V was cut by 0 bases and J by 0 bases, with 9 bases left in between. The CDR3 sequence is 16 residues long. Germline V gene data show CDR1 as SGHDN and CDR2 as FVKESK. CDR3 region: CASSQEPGSSYNEQFF. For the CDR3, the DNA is TGTGCCAGCAGCCAAGAGCCGGGGAGCTCCTACAATGAGCAGTTCTTC.

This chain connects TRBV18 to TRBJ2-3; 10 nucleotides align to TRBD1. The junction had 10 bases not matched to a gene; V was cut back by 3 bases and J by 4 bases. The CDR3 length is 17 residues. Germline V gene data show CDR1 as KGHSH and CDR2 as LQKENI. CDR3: CASSPTGLTGGADTQYF. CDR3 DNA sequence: TGTGCCAGCTCACCCACCGGCCTGACAGGGGGCGCAGATACGCAGTATTTT.

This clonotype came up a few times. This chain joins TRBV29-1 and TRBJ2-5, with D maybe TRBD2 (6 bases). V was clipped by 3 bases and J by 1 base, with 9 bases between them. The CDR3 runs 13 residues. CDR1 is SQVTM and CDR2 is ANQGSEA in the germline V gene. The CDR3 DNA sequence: TGCAGCGTTGAGGGGAGGTTCCAAGAGACCCAGTACTTC. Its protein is CSVEGRFQETQYF.

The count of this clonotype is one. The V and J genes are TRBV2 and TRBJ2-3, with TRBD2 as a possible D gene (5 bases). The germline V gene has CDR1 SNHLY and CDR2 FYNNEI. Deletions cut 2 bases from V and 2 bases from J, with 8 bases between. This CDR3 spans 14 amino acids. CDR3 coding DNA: TGTGCCAGCAGTGAACTAGCTTTCACAGATACGCAGTATTTT. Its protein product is CASSELAFTDTQYF.

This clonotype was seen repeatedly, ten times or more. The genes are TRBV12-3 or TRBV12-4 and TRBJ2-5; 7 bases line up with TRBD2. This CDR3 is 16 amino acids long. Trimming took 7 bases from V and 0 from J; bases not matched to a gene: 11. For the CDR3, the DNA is TGTGCCAGCATGGGGAGCAGCGGGGCTTACCAAGAGACCCAGTACTTC. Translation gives CASMGSSGAYQETQYF.

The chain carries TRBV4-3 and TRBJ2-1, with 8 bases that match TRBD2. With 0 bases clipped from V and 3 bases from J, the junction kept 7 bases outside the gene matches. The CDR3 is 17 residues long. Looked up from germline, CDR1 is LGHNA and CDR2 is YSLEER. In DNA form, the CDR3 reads TGCGCCAGCAGCCAAGATCGTACTAGCGGCCTCTACAATGAGCAGTTCTTC. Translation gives CASSQDRTSGLYNEQFF.

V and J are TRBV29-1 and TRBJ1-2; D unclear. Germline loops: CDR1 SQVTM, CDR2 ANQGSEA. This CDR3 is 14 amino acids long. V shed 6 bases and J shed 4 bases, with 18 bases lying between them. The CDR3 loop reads CSVGSFGRPYGYTF. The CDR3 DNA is TGCAGCGTGGGGTCGTTCGGACGGCCCTATGGCTACACCTTC.

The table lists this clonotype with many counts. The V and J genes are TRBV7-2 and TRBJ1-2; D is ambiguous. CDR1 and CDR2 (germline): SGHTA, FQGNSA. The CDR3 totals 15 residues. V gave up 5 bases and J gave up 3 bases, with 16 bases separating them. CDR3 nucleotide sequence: TGTGCCAGCAGCACTATGTGGGTTGGGGACTATGGCTACACCTTC. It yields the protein CASSTMWVGDYGYTF.